Listed here are 27 T cell receptor beta chains from one sample, sequenced in a study of human T cells and chemical hapten exposure. Time point denoted: patch test 2, 6 weeks after DPC sensitization. Treatment denoted: therapeutic diphenylcyclopropenone sensitization with weekly scalp DPC. TCRdb fed the RACE reads into MiXCR, producing one record per CDR3 protein. The sample consists of over 65,000 distinct CDR3 sequences, around 10% of them appearing once. Here the sequenced sample was whole blood, taken in connection with sensitization to the hapten diphenylcyclopropenone (DPC). These TCRs come from a man between 18 and 29 years old with alopecia areata. Some clones in this sample may be carry-over from other donors' samples.

Many counts were recorded for this clonotype. The genes are TRBV7-6 and TRBJ2-4; tentatively, D is TRBD2 (5 bases). V shed 4 bases and J shed 0 bases, with 25 bases lying between them. CDR1 is SGHVS, CDR2 FNYEAQ, per germline. The CDR3 is 20 residues long. The CDR3: CASSSVGLGRDYIAKNIQYF. The CDR3 region has the DNA TGTGCCAGCAGCTCGGTCGGCCTTGGCCGAGACTATATAGCCAAAAACATTCAGTACTTC.

This clonotype turned up a few times. V is TRBV29-1 and J is TRBJ2-7, with a tentative D call TRBD2 (7 bases). Per the germline V gene, CDR1 is SQVTM and CDR2 is ANQGSEA. CDR3 length: 8 residues. The CDR3 loop reads CHREGQYF. The CDR3 nucleotides are TGCCACAGGGAGGGGCAGTACTTC.

This clonotype was picked up a small number of times. This sequence joins TRBV9 and TRBJ2-1; 10 bases line up with TRBD2. The CDR3 consists of 17 residues. The trim removed 4 bases at V and 5 bases at J, leaving 12 bases unmatched. Germline CDR1 is SGDLS and CDR2 is YYNGEE. The CDR3 coding sequence is TGTGCCAGCAGCCCCCCCCGAGGACTAGCGGATAACAATGAGCAGTTCTTC. Residues: CASSPPRGLADNNEQFF.

The chain couples TRBV9 to TRBJ1-1, with 8 bases aligning to TRBD1. The CDR3 length is 14 residues. Germline V gene sequence: CDR1 SGDLS, CDR2 YYNGEE. Trimming removed 4 bases from V and 2 bases from J; junction bases left unmatched: 4. DNA for the CDR3: TGTGCCAGCAGCACCGGGACAGGAAACACTGAAGCTTTCTTT. Translation gives CASSTGTGNTEAFF.

This chain joins TRBV7-2 and TRBJ1-6; no clear D. The V gene lost 1 base and the J gene lost 10 bases, with 11 bases spanning the gap. Germline V gives CDR1 SGHTA, CDR2 FQGNSA. The CDR3 totals 14 residues. The CDR3 bases are TGTGCCAGCAGCTTAGATCAGGTCGGGTCACCCCTCCACTTT. Translating it yields CASSLDQVGSPLHF.

This clonotype occurred a few times. This rearrangement joins TRBV6-2 or TRBV6-3 to TRBJ2-1; D uncertain. CDR1 MNHEY and CDR2 SVGEGT come from the germline V gene. The CDR3 runs to 14 residues. The V end was cut by 0 bases, the J end by 4 bases, with 7 bases between. The CDR3 is CASSYSGQYNEQFF. DNA of the CDR3: TGTGCCAGCAGTTACTCTGGGCAGTACAATGAGCAGTTCTTC.

This clonotype was observed at least ten times. The chain joins TRBV4-3 to TRBJ1-4; possible D gene TRBD1, 6 bases. Germline V gives CDR1 LGHNA, CDR2 YSLEER. Trimming stripped 0 bases from V and 7 bases from J, with 18 bases between. The CDR3 sequence is 17 residues long. Here the CDR3 DNA reads TGCGCCAGCAGCCAAGATCCCTCACAGGGAGTTGGTGAAAAACTGTTTTTT. Translated: CASSQDPSQGVGEKLFF.

Worth noting for this clonotype: The junction differs from germline at one of its ends, possibly a read error. The J gene is TRBJ1-6, the V gene TRBV4-1; D unresolved. CDR3 length: 17 residues. Germline-derived CDR1 and CDR2 are MGHRA and YSYEKL. In DNA, the CDR3 is TGCGCCGGCAGCCAAGACACCGGGAGCTCCTATAATTCACCCCTCCACTTT. Translating it yields CAGSQDTGSSYNSPLHF.

This clonotype was counted ten times or more. The chain is built from TRBV2 and TRBJ2-3; D gene unclear. The CDR3 is 16 amino acids. Germline V CDR1 and CDR2: SNHLY, FYNNEI. The ends were cut back, 1 base at V and 2 bases at J, with 13 bases in the middle. The CDR3 DNA sequence: TGTGCCAGCAGTGAAGGACTGGGCTTTATCACAGATACGCAGTATTTT. This gives the protein CASSEGLGFITDTQYF.

Many counts were recorded for this clonotype. V usage is TRBV11-2 and J usage is TRBJ1-2; 7 bases map to TRBD1. The ends lost 4 bases at V and 2 bases at J; junction bases unmatched: 4. CDR3 length: 14 amino acids. Germline V CDR1 and CDR2: SGHAT, FQNNGV. For the CDR3, the DNA is TGTGCCAGCAGCTCGATGACAGGGAACTATGGCTACACCTTC. It is translated as CASSSMTGNYGYTF.

A few counts support this clonotype. V usage is TRBV18 and J usage is TRBJ1-1; D not certain. Germline CDR1 is KGHSH and CDR2 is LQKENI. Trimming stripped 0 bases from V and 1 base from J, with 9 bases between. There are 15 residues in the CDR3. CDR3: CASSPPGVQNTEAFF. CDR3 nucleotides: TGTGCCAGCTCACCACCTGGGGTACAGAACACTGAAGCTTTCTTT. The full variable domain, its missing parts supplied by reference TRBV18 and TRBJ1-1, is NAGVMQNPRHLVRRRGQEARLRCSPMKGHSHVYWYRQLPEEGLKFMVYLQKENIIDESGMPKERFSAEFPKEGPSILRIQQVVRGDSAAYFCASSPPGVQNTEAFFGQGTRLTVV.

The chain links TRBV20-1 to TRBJ1-1; D is possibly TRBD1 (5 bases). The CDR3 loop spans 17 amino acids. Trimming removed 6 bases from V and 5 bases from J, with 28 bases in between. From germline, CDR1 is DFQATT and CDR2 SNEGSKA (reference sequence). The CDR3 DNA reads TGCAGTGCCTCGGGGTTACCGGGACGATCGGGATTAACTGAAGCTTTCTTT. Protein: CSASGLPGRSGLTEAFF.

In this sample, this clonotype turned up many times. The J gene is TRBJ2-2, the V gene TRBV11-2; D uncertain. Germline CDR1 and CDR2: SGHAT and FQNNGV. CDR3 length equals 13 residues. The V gene lost 5 bases and the J gene lost 6 bases, with 10 bases spanning the gap. CDR3 loop: CASSHPLAGELFF. The DNA of the CDR3 is TGTGCCAGCAGCCATCCCCTGGCCGGGGAGCTGTTTTTT.

The chain employs TRBV6-2 or TRBV6-3 and TRBJ2-7; D remains unclear. Trimming shortened V by 7 bases and J by 4 bases, and 14 bases separated the two germline ends. Germline V gene sequence: CDR1 MNHEY, CDR2 SVGEGT. The CDR3 has 13 residues. The CDR3 sequence is CASKTDGDYEQYF. Written as DNA, the CDR3 is TGTGCCAGCAAGACGGACGGAGATTACGAGCAGTACTTC.

This chain connects TRBV7-2 to TRBJ1-1; 8 bases align to TRBD1. Germline V gene lookup returns CDR1 SGHTA and CDR2 FQGNSA. Losses at the gene ends were 4 bases for V and 1 base for J; bases not matched to a gene: 5. CDR3 length: 15 amino acids. CDR3 region: CASSSRTGQNTEAFF. Here the CDR3 DNA reads TGTGCCAGCAGCTCGAGGACAGGGCAGAACACTGAAGCTTTCTTT.

V usage is TRBV20-1 and J usage is TRBJ2-5; D not resolved. Per the germline V gene, CDR1 is DFQATT and CDR2 is SNEGSKA (reference sequence). V was trimmed by 0 bases and J by 0 bases, leaving 11 bases between them. The CDR3 is made up of 15 amino acids. Here the CDR3 reads CSARDWGNHQETQYF. The DNA of the CDR3 is TGCAGTGCTAGAGATTGGGGTAACCACCAAGAGACCCAGTACTTC.

V and J are TRBV7-9 and TRBJ1-6; TRBD1 aligns across 7 bases. Germline CDR1 is SEHNR and CDR2 is FQNEAQ (reference sequence). Trimming removed 4 bases from V and 8 bases from J; junction bases left unmatched: 5. The CDR3 runs to 14 residues. The CDR3 spells CASSWTGPYSPLHF. CDR3 nucleotides: TGTGCCAGCAGCTGGACAGGACCCTATTCACCCCTCCACTTT.

Here the CDR3 DNA reads TGTGCCAGCTCGCTTAGCGTCCGGGTCGCTGAGCAGTTCTTC. It is translated as CASSLSVRVAEQFF. The rearrangement links TRBV18 to TRBJ2-1; D may be TRBD2 (5 bases). Between the trimmed V and J ends, which lost 6 bases and 9 bases, there was a span of 18 bases. The CDR3 spans 14 residues. Germline CDR1 reads KGHSH; CDR2 reads LQKENI.

The sample holds many counts of this clonotype. V and J are TRBV6-6 and TRBJ1-5; perhaps TRBD1 as D (6 bases). Trimming took 5 bases from V and 6 from J, leaving 20 bases between them. Germline V gene sequence: CDR1 MNHNY, CDR2 SVGAGI (reference sequence). The CDR3 contains 16 residues. The CDR3 region is CASSPRQVKIRQPQHF. The CDR3, as DNA: TGTGCCAGCAGTCCCCGACAGGTAAAGATTCGTCAGCCCCAGCATTTT.

This clonotype was seen repeatedly, ten times or more. The chain is built from TRBV6-2 or TRBV6-3 and TRBJ2-6, with TRBD2 identical over 7 bases. This CDR3 spans 21 amino acids. Germline V gives CDR1 MNHEY, CDR2 SVGEGT. Unmatched junction bases numbered 20, after V lost 6 bases and J lost 0 bases. CDR3 in amino acids: CASSPHRPVGRDPSGANVLTF. As DNA, the CDR3 is TGTGCCAGCAGCCCACATCGGCCGGTAGGGAGGGATCCCTCTGGGGCCAACGTCCTGACTTTC.

There are many counts of this clonotype. CDR3 loop: CASSPPPTQYF. CDR3 nucleotide sequence: TGTGCCAGCAGTCCCCCTCCGACCCAGTACTTC. The chain joins TRBV28 to TRBJ2-5, with D unclear. The V gene lost 5 bases and the J gene lost 7 bases, with 8 bases spanning the gap. Germline values: CDR1 MDHEN, CDR2 SYDVKM. This CDR3 is 11 amino acids long.

This clonotype was recorded a few times. The rearrangement joins TRBV5-4 to TRBJ2-1, with 8 bases lining up with TRBD2. Germline loops: CDR1 SGHNT, CDR2 YYREEE (reference sequence). The V and J ends lost 1 base and 2 bases, in that order; junction bases with no gene match: 5. CDR3 size: 16 residues. In DNA, the CDR3 is TGTGCCAGCAGCTTGCGTTCCGGGGGGGCCTACAATGAGCAGTTCTTC. Translating it yields CASSLRSGGAYNEQFF.

This clonotype was recorded a few times. The J gene is TRBJ2-4, the V gene TRBV7-2, with 7 bases that match TRBD1. The CDR3 length is 12 residues. The V gene end was trimmed by 4 bases and the J gene end by 14 bases; junction bases not matched to a gene: 8. The germline CDR1 and CDR2 sequences are SGHTA and FQGNSA. The CDR3 loop is CASSSHRDREYF. In DNA form, the CDR3 reads TGTGCCAGCAGCTCGCACCGGGACAGAGAGTACTTC.

This clonotype was picked up many times. The gene calls are TRBV7-9 and TRBJ2-1; 9 bases align to TRBD1. The V gene's germline CDR1 is SEHNR and CDR2 FQNEAQ (reference sequence). V lost 3 bases, J lost 5 bases, and 2 bases stayed unmatched. The length of the CDR3 is 14 residues. The CDR3 nucleotides are TGTGCCAGCAGCTTGGGACAGGGAAACAATGAGCAGTTCTTC. Translation: CASSLGQGNNEQFF.

This clonotype was seen many times. This chain connects TRBV6-5 to TRBJ2-3; 12 nucleotides line up with TRBD1. Looked up from germline, CDR1 is MNHEY and CDR2 is SVGAGI. CDR3 length equals 17 residues. The junction had 9 bases not matched to a gene; V was cut back by 4 bases and J by 4 bases. The CDR3 loop reads CASSLLGTGGSSDTQYF. The CDR3 DNA is TGTGCCAGCAGTTTACTGGGGACAGGGGGCAGCTCAGATACGCAGTATTTT.

This rearrangement joins TRBV5-5 to TRBJ1-5, with 8 positions matching TRBD1. There are 16 residues in the CDR3. Germline lookup yields CDR1 SGHKS and CDR2 YYEKEE (reference sequence). With 4 bases clipped from V and 7 bases from J, the junction kept 13 bases outside the gene matches. CDR3: CASSPQAQGVGQPQHF. Written as DNA, the CDR3 is TGTGCCAGCAGCCCCCAGGCACAGGGGGTAGGGCAGCCCCAGCATTTT.

The rearrangement uses TRBV7-2 and TRBJ1-3, with D hard to call. The germline gives CDR1 SGHTA, CDR2 FQGNSA. The CDR3 totals 16 residues. V was pared by 0 bases and J by 0 bases, with 9 bases between. The CDR3 loop is CASSLARGSSGNTIYF. In DNA, the CDR3 is TGTGCCAGCAGCTTAGCACGAGGGAGCTCTGGAAACACCATATATTTT.